The 20 T cell receptor beta chains given below trace back to one sample, sequenced in a study of CXCR3-negative and CXCR3-positive naive CD8 T cells. UMI-tagged TRB cDNA libraries were built via 5' RACE. TCRdb reprocessed the 5' RACE reads, keeping one entry per CDR3 protein, no DNA. The ten most abundant clones cover approximately 22% of a sample with approximately 56,000 distinct CDR3 sequences. The sample was memory CD8+ T cells from blood. The origin of the receptors is a human donor in good health. Some clones in this sample may be carry-over from other donors' samples.

This chain connects TRBV3-1 to TRBJ2-5; there is no DNA to check the TCRdb D call of TRBD2. Germline-derived CDR1 and CDR2 are LGHDT and YNNKEL (reference sequence). The CDR3 has 15 residues. CDR3 amino acids: CASSQDILPHETQYF.

The CDR3 here is CASSYSDPYNEQFF. The rearrangement links TRBV6-2 or TRBV6-3 to TRBJ2-1. The CDR3 runs 14 residues. From germline, CDR1 is MNHEY and CDR2 SVGEGT.

The chain employs TRBV7-9 and TRBJ1-5; TCRdb reports TRBD1, a call that lacks DNA to check it against. Germline V gene lookup returns CDR1 SEHNR and CDR2 FQNEAQ (reference sequence). CDR3 length equals 15 residues. CDR3 sequence: CASSLGGQGNQPQHF.

This sequence joins TRBV7-3 and TRBJ2-3; the TRBD1 assignment by TCRdb is unverifiable without DNA. Germline CDR1 SGHTA, CDR2 FQGTGA. The CDR3 sequence is 15 residues long. The CDR3 protein is CASSFTGQGTDTQYF.

This sequence joins TRBV6-6 and TRBJ2-7; TCRdb outputs TRBD2, but without DNA this stays unchecked. The CDR3 length is 15 residues. The germline gives CDR1 MNHNY, CDR2 SVGAGI (reference sequence). CDR3 sequence reads: CASSHGLAGAYEQYF.

The V and J genes are TRBV6-6 and TRBJ2-2. Looked up from germline, CDR1 is MNHNY and CDR2 is SVGAGI (reference sequence). This CDR3 is built from 13 residues. This chain's CDR3 is CASSYRDNGELFF.

J is TRBJ2-7 and V is TRBV4-3. The CDR3 totals 15 residues. Germline CDR1 is LGHNA and CDR2 is YSLEER. CDR3 sequence: CASSQDLTDRDEQYF.

This clonotype shows up as medium-sized by frequency. CDR3 sequence reads: CAIGVEGGFTDTQYF. This rearrangement joins TRBV10-3 to TRBJ2-3; TCRdb calls TRBD2, which cannot be checked without DNA. The CDR3 totals 15 residues. CDR1 is ENHRY and CDR2 is SYGVKD in the germline V gene.

This CDR3 reads CASSIGTSGNEQFF. The chain couples TRBV19 to TRBJ2-1; TCRdb returns TRBD2, unconfirmable since there is no DNA. This CDR3 is built from 14 residues. CDR1 is LNHDA, CDR2 SQIVND, per germline (reference sequence). Filled out from reference TRBV19 and TRBJ2-1, the complete variable domain reads DGGITQSPKYLFRKEGQNVTLSCEQNLNHDAMYWYRQDPGQGLRLIYYSQIVNDFQKGDIAEGYSVSREKKESFPLTVTSAQKNPTAFYLCASSIGTSGNEQFFGPGTRLTVL.

The V and J genes are TRBV12-5 and TRBJ2-2. The germline CDR1 and CDR2 sequences are LGHNT and FRNRAP. The length of the CDR3 is 13 residues. CDR3 sequence reads: CASGLVLGGELFF.

The gene calls are TRBV12-3 or TRBV12-4 and TRBJ2-7. This CDR3 spans 14 amino acids. CDR3 in amino acids: CASSFAGLSYEQYF.

The chain joins TRBV27 to TRBJ2-7; absent DNA, TCRdb's TRBD2 call cannot be checked. The CDR3 runs to 12 residues. CDR1 and CDR2 from the germline V gene are MNHEY and SMNVEV (reference sequence). The CDR3 is CASMRGSYEQYF.

CDR3 protein: CSALRGHEQYF. V and J are TRBV20-1 and TRBJ2-7; without DNA, the TCRdb call of TRBD1 cannot be checked. Germline V gene sequence: CDR1 DFQATT, CDR2 SNEGSKA (reference sequence). This CDR3 has 11 residues.

The J gene is TRBJ1-1, the V gene TRBV11-2; lacking DNA, the TRBD1 call made by TCRdb goes unchecked. Germline V CDR1 and CDR2: SGHAT, FQNNGV. The CDR3 is 16 residues long. CDR3 sequence: CATMWGDREWNTEAFF.

The chain is built from TRBV20-1 and TRBJ1-1; TCRdb returns TRBD1, unconfirmable since there is no DNA. Germline lookup yields CDR1 DFQATT and CDR2 SNEGSKA (reference sequence). The CDR3 loop spans 14 amino acids. The CDR3 loop is CSAKGIPSNTEAFF.

The chain carries TRBV12-3 or TRBV12-4 and TRBJ1-2; no DNA is available, so the TRBD1 call from TCRdb remains unchecked. This CDR3 contains 15 residues. The CDR3 is CASSLMQGANYGYTF.

The chain combines TRBV7-6 with TRBJ2-1; without DNA, the TCRdb call of TRBD2 cannot be checked. The CDR3 is made up of 15 amino acids. From germline, CDR1 is SGHVS and CDR2 FNYEAQ. The chain's CDR3 is CASSATSGSYNEQFF.

The chain uses TRBV7-9 and TRBJ2-7; the TCRdb D gene call, TRBD2, has no DNA to confirm it. The CDR3 is 14 residues long. Looked up from germline, CDR1 is SEHNR and CDR2 is FQNEAQ (reference sequence). This chain's CDR3 is CASSLSLRGDLQYF.

J is TRBJ2-7 and V is TRBV25-1; the TCRdb call, TRBD1, lacks DNA for checking. This CDR3 has 14 residues. Germline V gives CDR1 MGHDK, CDR2 SYGVNS. The CDR3 loop is CASSAGYTSYEQYF.

This rearrangement joins TRBV7-9 to TRBJ2-7; absent DNA, TCRdb's TRBD1 call cannot be checked. This CDR3 spans 13 amino acids. Germline values: CDR1 SEHNR, CDR2 FQNEAQ (reference sequence). CDR3 in amino acids: CASSSPGTYEQYF.